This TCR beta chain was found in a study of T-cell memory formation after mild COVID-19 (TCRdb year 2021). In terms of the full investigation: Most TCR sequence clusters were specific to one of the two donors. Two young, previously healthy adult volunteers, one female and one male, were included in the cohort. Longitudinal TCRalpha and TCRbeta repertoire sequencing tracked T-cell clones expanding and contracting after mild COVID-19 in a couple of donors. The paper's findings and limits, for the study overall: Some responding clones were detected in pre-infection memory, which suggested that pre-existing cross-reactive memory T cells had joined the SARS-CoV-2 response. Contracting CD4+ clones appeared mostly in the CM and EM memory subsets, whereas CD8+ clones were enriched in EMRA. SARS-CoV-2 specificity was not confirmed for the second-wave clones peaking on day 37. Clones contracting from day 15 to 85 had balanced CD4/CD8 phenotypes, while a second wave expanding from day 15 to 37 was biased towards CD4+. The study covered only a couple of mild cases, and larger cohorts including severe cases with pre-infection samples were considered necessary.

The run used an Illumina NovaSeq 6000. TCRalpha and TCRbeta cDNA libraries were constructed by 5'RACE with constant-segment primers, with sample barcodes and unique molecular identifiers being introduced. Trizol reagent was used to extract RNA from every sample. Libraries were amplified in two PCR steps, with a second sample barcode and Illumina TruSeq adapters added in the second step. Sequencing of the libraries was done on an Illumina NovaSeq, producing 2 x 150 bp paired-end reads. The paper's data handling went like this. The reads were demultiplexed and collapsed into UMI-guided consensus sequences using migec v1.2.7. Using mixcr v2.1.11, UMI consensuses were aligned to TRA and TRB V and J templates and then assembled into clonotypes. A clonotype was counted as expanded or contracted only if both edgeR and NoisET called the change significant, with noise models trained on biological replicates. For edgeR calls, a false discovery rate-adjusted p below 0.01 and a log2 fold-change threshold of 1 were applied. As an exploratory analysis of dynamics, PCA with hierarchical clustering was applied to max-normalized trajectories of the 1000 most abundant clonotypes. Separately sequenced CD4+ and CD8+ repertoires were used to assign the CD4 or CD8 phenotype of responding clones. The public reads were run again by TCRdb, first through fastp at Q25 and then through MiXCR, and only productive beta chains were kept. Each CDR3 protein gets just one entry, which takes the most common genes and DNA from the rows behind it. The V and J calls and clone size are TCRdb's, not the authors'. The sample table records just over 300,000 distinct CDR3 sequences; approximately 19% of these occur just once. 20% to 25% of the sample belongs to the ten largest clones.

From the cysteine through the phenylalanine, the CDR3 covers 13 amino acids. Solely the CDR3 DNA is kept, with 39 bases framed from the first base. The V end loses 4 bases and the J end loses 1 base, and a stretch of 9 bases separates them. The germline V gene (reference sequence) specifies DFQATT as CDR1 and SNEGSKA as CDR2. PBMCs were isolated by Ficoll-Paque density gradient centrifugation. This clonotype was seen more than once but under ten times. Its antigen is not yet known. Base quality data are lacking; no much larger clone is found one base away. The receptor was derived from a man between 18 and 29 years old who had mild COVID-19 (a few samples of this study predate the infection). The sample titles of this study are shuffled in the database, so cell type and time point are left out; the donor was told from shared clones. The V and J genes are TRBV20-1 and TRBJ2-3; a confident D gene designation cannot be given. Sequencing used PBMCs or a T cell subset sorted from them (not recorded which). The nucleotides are TGCAGTGCTACGTTCTCCCGCACAGATACGCAGTATTTT. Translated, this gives CSATFSRTDTQYF.